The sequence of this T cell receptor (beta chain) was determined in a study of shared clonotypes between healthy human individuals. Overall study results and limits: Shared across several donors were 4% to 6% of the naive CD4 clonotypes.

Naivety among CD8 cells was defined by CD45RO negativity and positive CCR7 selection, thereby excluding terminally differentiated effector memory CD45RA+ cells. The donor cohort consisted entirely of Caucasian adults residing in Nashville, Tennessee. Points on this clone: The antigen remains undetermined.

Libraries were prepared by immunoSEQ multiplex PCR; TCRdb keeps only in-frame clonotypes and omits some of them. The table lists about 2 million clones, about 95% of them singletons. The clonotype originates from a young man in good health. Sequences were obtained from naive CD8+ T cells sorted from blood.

CDR3 region: CASSYGRGGNTEAFF. CDR3 nucleotides: TGTGCCAGCAGTTACGGCAGGGGGGGGAACACTGAAGCTTTCTTT. This chain connects TRBV6-5 to TRBJ1-1; 7 bases align to TRBD1. V dropped 2 bases and J dropped 1; count of bases not matched to a gene: 4. Per germline, CDR1 MNHEY and CDR2 SVGAGI. The CDR3 is made up of 15 amino acids.